A selection of T cell receptor beta chains follows, all from one sample in a study of blood T cell repertoires in COVID-19. Clones were read by immunoSEQ multiplex PCR, and TCRdb kept only the in-frame ones, dropping some. The profile shows some 45,000 clones, about 85% of them singletons. Sample: peripheral blood. These receptors originate from an elderly woman with acute or convalescent COVID-19. Each CDR3 is given with its conserved first and last residue. Clone size, where shown, is once, few, many, or a class for clones that have expanded.

v_call,j_call,clone_size,cdr3_aa
TRBV5-5,TRBJ1-1,NA,CASSPFMGQGLSTEAFF
TRBV3-1/TRBV3-2,TRBJ2-5,once,CASSPLGGQETQYF
TRBV28,TRBJ2-7,NA,CASSLTSGSRSYEQYF
TRBV2,TRBJ1-1,few,CASSVGRAGAAFF
TRBV15,TRBJ2-7,NA,CATSRTQGVHEQYF
TRBV2,TRBJ2-7,NA,CASSPPGQGLMESYEQYF
TRBV5-1,TRBJ2-3,NA,CASSLAATSGFFTDTQYF
TRBV4-1,TRBJ2-5,NA,CASSQPQGAETQYF
TRBV28,TRBJ2-5,NA,CASSIDLLAGGTQYF
TRBV5-1,TRBJ2-3,NA,CASSEDLDTQYF
TRBV5-1,TRBJ2-2,NA,CASSFTMTSADRGELFF
TRBV28,TRBJ2-2,NA,CASSFYSSGTGELFF
TRBV4-1,TRBJ2-7,NA,CASSQGRLAGGYEQYF
TRBV5-1,TRBJ2-3,NA,CASSLVTGNTDTQYF
TRBV5-1,TRBJ1-1,NA,CASSPAAGGWGNTEAFF
TRBV19,TRBJ1-5,NA,CASATGGNQPQHF
TRBV5-4,TRBJ2-5,NA,CASNQAGGLETQYF
TRBV30,TRBJ1-1,NA,CAWDRQMNTEAFF
TRBV28,TRBJ2-1,once,CASSLGTSSYNEQFF
TRBV19,TRBJ1-6,few,CASTLGQGARNSPLHF
TRBV21-1,TRBJ2-1,NA,CASSLRLNTPLNEQFF
TRBV12-3/TRBV12-4,TRBJ1-5,once,CASSLGGGQPQHF
TRBV19,TRBJ2-1,NA,CASSIDLASGSYNEQFF
TRBV18,TRBJ2-7,NA,CASSTPGHTYEQYF
TRBV27,TRBJ2-4,NA,CASSSSGLAGKNIQYF
TRBV2,TRBJ2-2,NA,CASSDARGGGGELFF
TRBV19,TRBJ1-1,once,CASSPLGGTEAFF
TRBV29-1,TRBJ2-7,NA,CSVENDNPSGTSSYEQYF
TRBV15,TRBJ1-5,NA,CATSSRGTGLIQPQHF
TRBV28,TRBJ2-3,NA,CASRNEQGFTDTQYF
TRBV30,TRBJ2-3,once,CAWSPWDRTRTDTQYF
TRBV29-1,TRBJ1-2,NA,CSVEGADGYTF
TRBV6-5,TRBJ1-2,NA,CASRQGSYGYTF
TRBV18,TRBJ2-1,NA,CASSPLTGASYNEQFF
TRBV7-8,TRBJ1-4,NA,CASSTTAAKLFF
TRBV5-6,TRBJ2-2,NA,CASSRDSMTGELFF
TRBV25-1,TRBJ2-7,NA,CASRSRTGKGYEQYF